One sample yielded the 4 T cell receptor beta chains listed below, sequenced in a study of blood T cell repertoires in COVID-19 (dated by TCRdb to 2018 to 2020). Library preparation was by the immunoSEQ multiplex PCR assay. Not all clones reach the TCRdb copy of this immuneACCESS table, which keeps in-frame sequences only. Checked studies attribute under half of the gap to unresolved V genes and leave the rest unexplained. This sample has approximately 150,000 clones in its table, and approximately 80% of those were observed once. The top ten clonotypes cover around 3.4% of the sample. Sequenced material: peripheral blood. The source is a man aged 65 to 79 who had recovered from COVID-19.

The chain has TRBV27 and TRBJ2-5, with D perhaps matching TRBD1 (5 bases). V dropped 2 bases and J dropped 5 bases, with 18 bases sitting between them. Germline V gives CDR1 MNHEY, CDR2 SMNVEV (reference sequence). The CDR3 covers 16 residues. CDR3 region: CASSLMVGPPWETQYF. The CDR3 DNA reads TGTGCCAGCAGTTTAATGGTGGGGCCCCCTTGGGAGACCCAGTACTTC.

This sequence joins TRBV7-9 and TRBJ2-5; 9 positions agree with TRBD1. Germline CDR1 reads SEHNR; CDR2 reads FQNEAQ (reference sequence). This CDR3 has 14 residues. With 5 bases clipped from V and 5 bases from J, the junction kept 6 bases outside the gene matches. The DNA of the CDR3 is TGTGCCAGCAGCGCCACAGGGGGCGCCGAGACCCAGTACTTC. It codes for CASSATGGAETQYF.

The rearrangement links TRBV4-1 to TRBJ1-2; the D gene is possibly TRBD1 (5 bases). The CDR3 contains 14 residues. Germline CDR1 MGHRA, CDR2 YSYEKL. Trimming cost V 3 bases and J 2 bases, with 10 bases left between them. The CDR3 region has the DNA TGCGCCAGCAGCCAGCCGACAGTAAACTATGGCTACACCTTC. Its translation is CASSQPTVNYGYTF.

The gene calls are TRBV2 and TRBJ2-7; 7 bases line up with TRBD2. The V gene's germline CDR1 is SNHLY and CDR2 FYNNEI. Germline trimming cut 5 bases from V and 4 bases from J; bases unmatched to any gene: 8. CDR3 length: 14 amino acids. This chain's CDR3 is CASSKRDATYEQYF. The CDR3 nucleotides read TGTGCCAGCAGTAAGCGGGACGCTACTTACGAGCAGTACTTC.